This entry lists 29 T cell receptor beta chains sequenced from one sample in a study of blood T cells in healthy people across ages. With a J-beta primer mix and a sample-barcoded 5' primer, a second PCR ran roughly 6 to 11 cycles. TCRdb used MiXCR to reprocess the 5' RACE reads, holding one entry per CDR3 protein. This table has 1.5 million to 2 million distinct CDR3 sequences, 28% appearing once. The specimen sequenced was blood. All receptors derive from a woman aged 25 to 39 in good health.

This clonotype was seen only a few times. V is TRBV6-5 and J is TRBJ1-1, with D possibly matching TRBD1 (5 bases). CDR1 is MNHEY and CDR2 is SVGAGI in the germline V gene. The V and J ends lost 7 bases and 5 bases respectively, with 11 bases between them. This CDR3 has 12 amino acids. The CDR3 DNA reads as TGTGCCAGCAACTCCCCAGGGACTGAAGCTTTCTTT. Translation: CASNSPGTEAFF.

There are a few counts of this clonotype. This chain joins TRBV6-5 and TRBJ2-7; TRBD2 matches at 7 bases. V was clipped by 8 bases and J by 6 bases; unmatched bases: 13. Germline V CDR1 and CDR2: MNHEY, SVGAGI. The CDR3 is made up of 14 amino acids. This chain's CDR3 is CASLAPGRASEQYF. CDR3 DNA sequence: TGTGCCAGCCTCGCCCCGGGGAGGGCCTCCGAGCAGTACTTC.

The chain joins TRBV29-1 to TRBJ2-5, with 7 positions matching TRBD1. The germline V gene encodes CDR1 SQVTM and CDR2 ANQGSEA. This CDR3 contains 13 residues. V shed 4 bases, J shed 9 bases, and the junction held 11 bases outside the gene matches. Here the CDR3 reads CSVGTGDVRAQYF. CDR3 in DNA: TGCAGCGTTGGTACAGGGGACGTTCGGGCCCAGTACTTC.

This clonotype came up many times. The rearrangement joins TRBV5-1 to TRBJ2-1; D unresolved. Trimming pared 2 bases from V and 8 bases from J, leaving 14 bases between. Per the germline V gene, CDR1 is SGHRS and CDR2 is YFSETQ. There are 14 residues in the CDR3. The CDR3 loop reads CASSLNDQSDEQFF. Here the CDR3 DNA reads TGCGCCAGCAGCTTAAACGACCAGTCCGATGAGCAGTTCTTC.

A word on this clonotype: A much larger clone lies one base from this, so it may be a read error. The chain links TRBV11-2 to TRBJ2-7; D is unresolved. The tail of the sequence fits TRBJ2-5 better, so the J call may be wrong. Germline V CDR1 and CDR2: SGHAT, FQNNGV. CDR3 length: 16 amino acids. DNA of the CDR3: TGTGCCAGCAGCTCCCGCTCAGCGCAGCTTCGGGAGACCCAGTACTTC. As protein: CASSSRSAQLRETQYF.

This chain connects TRBV11-2 to TRBJ2-1, with 12 positions matching TRBD1. The V gene's germline CDR1 is SGHAT and CDR2 FQNNGV. This CDR3 contains 14 residues. With V trimmed by 8 bases and J by 8 bases, 7 bases remained unmatched. The CDR3 protein is CASQGTGGRDEQFF. The CDR3 region has the DNA TGTGCCAGCCAAGGGACAGGGGGCAGGGATGAGCAGTTCTTC.

The chain links TRBV4-2 to TRBJ1-4; D may be TRBD1 (5 bases). Trimming took off 4 bases at V and 11 bases at J, with 20 bases between the two ends. There are 15 residues in the CDR3. The germline V gene encodes CDR1 LGHNA and CDR2 YNFKEQ. In nucleotides, the CDR3 is TGTGCCAGCAGCCCGGGGGAGGGAAGCGCTGAGAAACTGTTTTTT. Protein: CASSPGEGSAEKLFF.

This clonotype has just a few counts. J is TRBJ2-5 and V is TRBV28; 7 bases agree with TRBD2. The V segment lost 8 bases and the J segment 10 bases; nucleotides outside the gene matches: 16. The CDR3 extends over 14 amino acids. Germline CDR1 MDHEN, CDR2 SYDVKM. The chain's CDR3 is CASLKRGQTAGQYF. In nucleotides, the CDR3 is TGTGCCAGCTTAAAGCGGGGTCAAACGGCGGGCCAGTACTTC.

This clonotype has more than one count but fewer than ten. The V call is TRBV7-8, the J call TRBJ2-7, with 10 positions matching TRBD1. The germline CDR1 and CDR2 sequences are SGHVS and FQNEAQ. The trim removed 3 bases at V and 5 bases at J, leaving 10 bases unmatched. This CDR3 is built from 16 residues. CDR3 in amino acids: CASSLRGGQGLHEQYF. CDR3 DNA sequence: TGTGCCAGCAGCTTGCGTGGGGGACAGGGGCTTCACGAGCAGTACTTC.

This rearrangement joins TRBV7-2 to TRBJ2-3; 11 bases map to TRBD2. The CDR3 length is 18 residues. Germline values: CDR1 SGHTA, CDR2 FQGNSA. Unmatched junction bases numbered 10, after V lost 1 base and J lost 4 bases. The CDR3 DNA follows: TGTGCCAGCAGCTTAGGACCGCTAGCGGGAGGCTCCTCAGATACGCAGTATTTT. It is translated as CASSLGPLAGGSSDTQYF.

In this sample, this clonotype turned up a few times. The chain carries TRBV7-2 and TRBJ2-7; TRBD2 matches 14 bases. CDR3 size: 18 residues. Unmatched junction bases numbered 10, after V lost 3 bases and J lost 3 bases. Germline values: CDR1 SGHTA, CDR2 FQGNSA. The CDR3 DNA reads TGTGCCAGCAGCTTGCGGGGGGGACTAGCGGGGGAGCTCTACGAGCAGTACTTC. It translates to CASSLRGGLAGELYEQYF. The complete variable domain, with remaining parts taken from reference TRBV7-2 and TRBJ2-7, reads GAGVSQSPSNKVTEKGKDVELRCDPISGHTALYWYRQSLGQGLEFLIYFQGNSAPDKSGLPSDRFSAERTGGSVSTLTIQRTQQEDSAVYLCASSLRGGLAGELYEQYFGPGTRLTVT.

This clonotype was detected a few times. The CDR3 bases are TGCAGTGCTGGCCCAGGAATTAGCAATCAGCCCCAGCATTTT. Translating it yields CSAGPGISNQPQHF. The rearrangement links TRBV20-1 to TRBJ1-5; D uncertain. Germline V lookup: CDR1 DFQATT, CDR2 SNEGSKA (reference sequence). CDR3 length equals 14 residues. V lost 5 bases, J lost 0 bases, and 11 bases lay in between.

This clonotype was seen many times. The chain employs TRBV6-2 or TRBV6-3 and TRBJ2-7; TRBD2 is a possible D gene (7 bases). CDR1 is MNHEY and CDR2 is SVGEGT in the germline V gene. The CDR3 is 14 amino acids. V was pared by 7 bases and J by 5 bases, with 18 bases between. The CDR3 loop is CASKPPGGPNEQYF. CDR3 DNA: TGTGCCAGCAAGCCTCCCGGGGGGCCCAACGAGCAGTACTTC.

This clonotype was found many times. The chain is built from TRBV20-1 and TRBJ2-5, with D unclear. Trimming left V 3 bases short and J 5 bases short, with 13 bases between. This CDR3 comprises 13 residues. Per germline, CDR1 DFQATT and CDR2 SNEGSKA (reference sequence). CDR3 residues: CSASNVVGETQYF. The CDR3 DNA reads TGCAGTGCTAGTAACGTAGTCGGGGAGACCCAGTACTTC.

This chain joins TRBV14 and TRBJ2-2; D is unclear. Germline-derived CDR1 and CDR2 are SGHDN and FVKESK. The CDR3 contains 14 residues. V was pared by 4 bases and J by 5 bases, with 11 bases between. Written as DNA, the CDR3 is TGTGCCAGCAGCCTTTATCCTAGGACCGGGGAGCTGTTTTTT. Translating gives CASSLYPRTGELFF.

This clonotype has just a few counts. V usage is TRBV20-1 and J usage is TRBJ2-1; 7 bases align to TRBD2. The CDR3 spans 15 residues. V trimming: 6 bases; J trimming: 7 bases; junction bases outside the gene matches: 15. Germline V gene sequence: CDR1 DFQATT, CDR2 SNEGSKA (reference sequence). The CDR3 sequence: CSALDPREIVNEQFF. The CDR3 nucleotides are TGCAGTGCCTTAGATCCGCGGGAGATCGTGAATGAGCAGTTCTTC.

This clonotype was seen repeatedly, ten times or more. The V call is TRBV20-1, the J call TRBJ2-5; 9 bases fit TRBD2. The CDR3 is 15 amino acids. The germline V gene encodes CDR1 DFQATT and CDR2 SNEGSKA (reference sequence). V lost 3 bases to trimming and J lost 5 bases; unmatched junction nucleotides: 10. The CDR3 loop is CSASLAGSMKETQYF. Here the CDR3 DNA reads TGCAGTGCTAGTCTAGCGGGATCGATGAAGGAGACCCAGTACTTC.

This clonotype was seen more than once but under ten times. The chain joins TRBV6-6 to TRBJ2-4; no clear D. The CDR3 sequence is 13 residues long. Germline assignment: CDR1 MNHNY and CDR2 SVGAGI (reference sequence). V gave up 0 bases and J gave up 11 bases, with 11 bases separating them. The DNA for the CDR3 is TGTGCCAGCAGTTACTCGATGACGAATCTTCAGTACTTC. Protein: CASSYSMTNLQYF.

Note on this clonotype: This may be a read error: a much more frequent sequence differs by one nucleotide. J is TRBJ2-1 and V is TRBV29-1; the match to TRBD2 covers 7 bases. The germline V gene has CDR1 SQVTM and CDR2 ANQGSEA. CDR3 length equals 11 residues. The CDR3: CGGREGNEQFF. CDR3 coding DNA: TGCGGCGGTAGGGAGGGCAATGAGCAGTTCTTC.

The chain combines TRBV12-3 or TRBV12-4 with TRBJ1-1, with no clear D. CDR3 size: 11 residues. Trimming shortened V by 6 bases and J by 6 bases, and 8 bases separated the two germline ends. The CDR3: CASRSTAEAFF. DNA of the CDR3: TGTGCCAGCAGGTCCACCGCTGAAGCTTTCTTT.

J is TRBJ2-7 and V is TRBV5-1, with D possibly being TRBD1 (6 bases). Germline assignment: CDR1 SGHRS and CDR2 YFSETQ. Deletions cut 4 bases from V and 1 base from J, with 12 bases between. The CDR3 has 14 amino acids. The CDR3, as DNA: TGCGCCAGCAGCATACACAGGGATTCCTACGAGCAGTACTTC. Translated, it gives CASSIHRDSYEQYF.

The V call is TRBV20-1, the J call TRBJ1-2; D might be TRBD1 (6 bases). The V gene lost 1 base and the J gene lost 3 bases, with 12 bases spanning the gap. The V gene's germline CDR1 is DFQATT and CDR2 SNEGSKA (reference sequence). The CDR3 consists of 14 residues. The CDR3 sequence is CSARADRRHYGYTF. The CDR3 DNA sequence: TGCAGTGCTAGAGCCGACAGGCGACACTATGGCTACACCTTC.

The sample holds a few counts of this clonotype. CDR3 DNA sequence: TGTGCCAGCACCCACCAGGCCGGGGCGGAGAAAGCTTTCTTT. Translating it yields CASTHQAGAEKAFF. This chain uses TRBV12-3 or TRBV12-4 with TRBJ1-1; D might be TRBD1 (5 bases). V was pared by 7 bases and J by 9 bases, with 21 bases between. The length of the CDR3 is 14 residues.

Worth noting for this clonotype: The junction and the germline gene differ at one end; a read error may be behind it. The chain joins TRBV9 to TRBJ1-6; D uncertain. Looked up from germline, CDR1 is SGDLS and CDR2 is YYNGEE. This CDR3 has 13 residues. In DNA, the CDR3 is TGTGCCAGCAGCGTAGGACGCGATTCACTCCTCCACTTT. Its protein is CASSVGRDSLLHF. Complete variable domain (other parts from reference TRBV9 and TRBJ1-6): DSGVTQTPKHLITATGQRVTLRCSPRSGDLSVYWYQQSLDQGLQFLIQYYNGEERAKGNILERFSAQQFPDLHSELNLSSLELGDSALYFCASSVGRDSLLHFGNGTRLTVT.

The chain links TRBV5-6 to TRBJ2-1; D remains ambiguous. The CDR3 runs 13 residues. The germline V gene has CDR1 SGHDT and CDR2 YYEEEE. Trimming cost V 4 bases and J 5 bases, with 10 bases left between them. CDR3 bases: TGTGCCAGCAGCCACACGACTGACAATGAGCAGTTCTTC. This sequence encodes CASSHTTDNEQFF.

This clonotype was counted at least ten times. V is TRBV5-1 and J is TRBJ2-5; TRBD2 might be the D (6 bases). V lost 5 bases and J lost 2, with 16 bases in between. CDR1 and CDR2 (germline): SGHRS, YFSETQ. This CDR3 has 15 amino acids. CDR3 nucleotides: TGCGCCAGCAGTCCCCGGGGGAGTAAACAAGAGACCCAGTACTTC. This encodes CASSPRGSKQETQYF.

This clonotype was counted between two and nine times. This chain uses TRBV7-2 with TRBJ1-1; 8 positions agree with TRBD1. The CDR3 covers 14 residues. Looked up from germline, CDR1 is SGHTA and CDR2 is FQGNSA. The V segment lost 5 bases and the J segment 4 bases; nucleotides outside the gene matches: 6. This chain's CDR3 is CASSADRESTEAFF. CDR3 DNA: TGTGCCAGCAGCGCGGACAGGGAGAGCACTGAAGCTTTCTTT. Variable domain in full (rest from reference TRBV7-2 and TRBJ1-1): GAGVSQSPSNKVTEKGKDVELRCDPISGHTALYWYRQSLGQGLEFLIYFQGNSAPDKSGLPSDRFSAERTGGSVSTLTIQRTQQEDSAVYLCASSADRESTEAFFGQGTRLTVV.

The chain carries TRBV6-2 or TRBV6-3 and TRBJ2-1, with D possibly called TRBD1 or TRBD2 (5 bases each). CDR1 and CDR2 (germline): MNHEY, SVGEGT. V was cut by 2 bases and J by 6 bases, with 14 bases left in between. This CDR3 comprises 15 residues. The CDR3 protein is CASSYSGGWGNEQFF. The CDR3 DNA reads TGTGCCAGCAGTTACAGTGGGGGATGGGGCAATGAGCAGTTCTTC.

This clonotype was found once. The chain employs TRBV7-9 and TRBJ2-1; D is unresolved. Per the germline V gene, CDR1 is SEHNR and CDR2 is FQNEAQ (reference sequence). The CDR3 consists of 13 residues. Trimming cost V 2 bases and J 9 bases, with 11 bases left between them. The CDR3: CASSLRTSSEQFF. The CDR3 coding sequence is TGTGCCAGCAGCTTAAGAACGTCTAGTGAGCAGTTCTTC.